The 7 T cell receptor beta chains reported below all come from one sample, sequenced in a study of regulatory T cells in long-lasting Graves disease. The sample's time point: newly diagnosed GD, antithyroid drugs for less than 3 months. TCR sequences were obtained from RNA taken from PBMCs. Arm-PCR with iRepertoire HTBI primers amplified the CDR3 regions for these TCR beta libraries. TCRdb reanalysed the multiplex PCR reads using MiXCR and keeps one entry per CDR3 protein. This sample yields 450,000 to 600,000 distinct CDR3 sequences, of which around 15% are seen a single time; over 9% belongs to the top ten. These data are also associated with another study on T cells in Graves' hyperthyroidism and ophthalmopathy.

Sample: peripheral blood mononuclear cells (PBMCs), taken at new diagnosis, from a patient treated with antithyroid drugs. The receptors originated from a man aged 35-49 years with Graves disease.

This clonotype was observed a handful of times. The V and J genes are TRBV11-3 and TRBJ2-3; 8 nucleotides agree with TRBD1. The CDR3 covers 15 residues. V trimming: 5 bases; J trimming: 4 bases; junction bases outside the gene matches: 8. CDR1 is SGHNT and CDR2 is YENEEA in the germline V gene. The CDR3 sequence: CASSRIRGRADTQYF. The CDR3 nucleotides are TGTGCCAGCAGCCGAATCAGGGGGCGGGCAGATACGCAGTATTTT. Full variable domain (missing parts from reference TRBV11-3 and TRBJ2-3): EAGVVQSPRYKIIEKKQPVAFWCNPISGHNTLYWYLQNLGQGPELLIRYENEEAVDDSQLPKDRFSAERLKGVDSTLKIQPAELGDSAVYLCASSRIRGRADTQYFGPGTRLTVL.

This rearrangement joins TRBV7-2 to TRBJ2-7; 10 nucleotides line up with TRBD2. The V gene's germline CDR1 is SGHTA and CDR2 FQGNSA. The CDR3 is 19 residues long. V lost 5 bases, J lost 2 bases, and 18 bases stayed unmatched. CDR3 DNA: TGTGCCAGCAGCGCTAGCAGGCTAGCGGGGGACCCCCATCCCTACGAGCAGTACTTC. Its protein is CASSASRLAGDPHPYEQYF. The variable domain in full, with the rest retrieved from reference TRBV7-2 and TRBJ2-7, is GAGVSQSPSNKVTEKGKDVELRCDPISGHTALYWYRQSLGQGLEFLIYFQGNSAPDKSGLPSDRFSAERTGGSVSTLTIQRTQQEDSAVYLCASSASRLAGDPHPYEQYFGPGTRLTVT.

Ten or more counts support this clonotype. The V and J genes are TRBV12-5 and TRBJ1-5, with 7 bases that match TRBD1. Germline V gene sequence: CDR1 LGHNT, CDR2 FRNRAP. This CDR3 has 15 residues. After removal of 4 bases from V and 4 bases from J, the junction contained 7 bases not matched to a gene. CDR3 sequence reads: CASGSPGGRNQPQHF. CDR3 DNA: TGTGCTAGTGGTTCCCCAGGGGGACGGAATCAGCCCCAGCATTTT.

A note on this clonotype: A much larger clone sits a single nucleotide away, making a read error possible. V is TRBV6-1 and J is TRBJ2-1; perhaps TRBD1 as D (5 bases). The germline gives CDR1 MNHNS, CDR2 SASEGT. The CDR3 spans 17 residues. V lost 3 bases, J lost 0 bases, and 15 bases lay in between. The CDR3 bases are TGTGCCAGCAGTGACAACGCGATGGGGCGCTCCTACAATGAGCAGTTCTTC. Translated: CASSDNAMGRSYNEQFF.

The table lists this clonotype with many counts. This chain joins TRBV6-1 and TRBJ2-1, with 11 positions matching TRBD1. V lost 5 bases to trimming and J lost 7 bases; unmatched junction nucleotides: 7. CDR3 length equals 15 residues. Germline V CDR1 and CDR2: MNHNS, SASEGT. This CDR3 is CASSLGQGDWNEQFF. The CDR3 DNA follows: TGTGCCAGCAGTCTGGGACAGGGGGATTGGAATGAGCAGTTCTTC.

In this sample, this clonotype turned up many times. J is TRBJ2-3 and V is TRBV5-1; TRBD1 matches at 7 bases. The CDR3 runs 16 residues. V lost 3 bases and J lost 0; bases outside the gene matches: 7. The germline V gene encodes CDR1 SGHRS and CDR2 YFSETQ. The CDR3 loop reads CASSYRPGQSTDTQYF. CDR3 coding DNA: TGCGCCAGCAGCTATAGACCGGGACAGAGCACAGATACGCAGTATTTT.

This clonotype was observed many times. This chain joins TRBV2 and TRBJ2-1, with 7 bases matching TRBD2. The germline V gene has CDR1 SNHLY and CDR2 FYNNEI. This CDR3 is built from 17 residues. V dropped 8 bases and J dropped 8; count of bases not matched to a gene: 21. The DNA for the CDR3 is TGTGCCAGCTCCCTTACGCCGGGACTACCTACTTGGGATGAGCAGTTCTTC. Translating gives CASSLTPGLPTWDEQFF.